One and the same sample provided the 2 T cell receptor beta chains below, sequenced in a study of beta chain features in type 1 diabetes. Expressed TCRB transcripts were sequenced after all isolated RNA was converted to cDNA. Clones were read by immunoSEQ multiplex PCR, and TCRdb kept only the in-frame ones, dropping some. This table has 300,000 or so clones, around 9.3% appearing once. Their antigens remain unidentified. The study, taken as a whole, reports: Among patients with Type 1 diabetes, TCRB CDR3s were moderately but significantly shorter in every one of the four CD4+ subsets.

Sequenced input: central memory CD4+ T cells from blood. These receptors were obtained from a man aged 30 to 45 with type 1 diabetes.

This chain uses TRBV2 with TRBJ2-7; D uncertain. The V end was cut by 5 bases, the J end by 5 bases, with 7 bases between. The V gene's germline CDR1 is SNHLY and CDR2 FYNNEI. The CDR3 runs 11 residues. This chain's CDR3 is CASSFRDEQYF. CDR3 sequence (DNA): TGTGCCAGCAGTTTCCGGGACGAGCAGTACTTC.

The chain uses TRBV4-1 and TRBJ2-3; TRBD2 aligns across 7 bases. Trimming took 0 bases from V and 0 from J; bases not matched to a gene: 9. CDR1 and CDR2 (germline): MGHRA, YSYEKL. The CDR3 is made up of 18 amino acids. CDR3 amino acids: CASSQELPSGGSTDTQYF. The CDR3, as DNA: TGCGCCAGCAGCCAAGAGCTCCCCTCCGGGGGGAGCACAGATACGCAGTATTTT.